The rows below give T cell receptor beta chains drawn from one sample of a study of human versus mouse CDR3 diversity and MHC coevolution. Profiling relied on immunoSEQ multiplex PCR, and the TCRdb table lists in-frame clones only, not all of them. Seen here are roughly 80,000 clones, approximately 90% observed once, and the top ten hold around 0.15%. The sample comprised naive CD4+ T cells from blood. The origin of the receptors is a person aged 25 to 75 in good health. Each CDR3 is given with its conserved first and last residue. Fields, in order: D gene, clone size, V gene, CDR3 protein. D genes are given only for firm matches. The listing skips clone size in some rows; elsewhere it reads once, few, many or a size class.

TRBD1 . TRBV7-2 CASSPRTGGNYEQYF
. . TRBV6-1 CASSVGDSRYNEQFF
. . TRBV6-1 CASSPGYTNTEAFF
TRBD2 . TRBV19 CASSNQRGSFTGELFF
TRBD2 . TRBV6-1 CASSDMPSGMASYEQYF
TRBD1 . TRBV5-1 CASGPGQGGSPLHF
. . TRBV19 CASSENSVSYGYTF
TRBD1 . TRBV5-1 CASSSGTGAKNTGELFF
TRBD1 . TRBV11-2 CASSWRTGGHEQYF
TRBD1 . TRBV11-2 CASSKGTGGYYGYTF
TRBD1 . TRBV30 CAWTGTGALGAFF
. . TRBV25-1 CASSETGSNEKLFF
TRBD1 . TRBV15 CATSRDPSTTGESDTQYF
TRBD1 . TRBV7-3 CASSQLPRTGGNYGYTF
TRBD1 . TRBV5-1 CASSIEGALNSPLHF
TRBD1 . TRBV27 CASSHKGQGVPTGANVLTF
. . TRBV29-1 CSVEGAGHEQFF
TRBD2 once TRBV7-2 CASSLGGTSASSYEQYF
TRBD1 . TRBV15 CATSGDRENPTDTQYF
TRBD1 . TRBV30 CAWSRSGQGITGELFF
. . TRBV19 CASRTTGGAANYGYTF
. few TRBV21-1 CASSKATAGTEGLYEQYF
TRBD2 . TRBV6-1 CASSEEFAGLAAYNEQFF
. . TRBV27 CASSLRRDSYEQYF
TRBD2 . TRBV11-1 CASSLVRGGQETQYF
. . TRBV28 CASGDSYEQYF
. . TRBV29-1 CSVVRGITDTQYF
TRBD2 . TRBV7-6 CASSLVGGLAAQETQYF
TRBD2 . TRBV18 CASSPPSGGLQETQYF
. . TRBV14 CASSSLVPGNYEQYF